A single sample is the source of the 21 T cell receptor beta chains below, sequenced in a study of shared clonotypes between healthy human individuals. Sequencing used immunoSEQ multiplex PCR; TCRdb keeps in-frame clones, though not all of them. The table includes about 700,000 clones, under 95% detected once. The naive CD8 population came from CD45RO-negative cells selected for CCR7, without terminally differentiated effector memory CD45RA+ cells. Sequencing input: naive CD8+ T cells sorted from blood. The receptor source for this set is a man aged 25 to 45 in good health.

This clone was seen only once. The chain is built from TRBV4-3 and TRBJ1-3, with D possibly TRBD1 on 6 matching bases. The ends were cut back, 0 bases at V and 0 bases at J, with 12 bases in the middle. In germline, CDR1 is LGHNA, CDR2 YSLEER. The CDR3 is 17 residues long. CDR3 in amino acids: CASSQDRGPGSGNTIYF. CDR3 bases: TGCGCCAGCAGCCAAGATCGGGGGCCGGGCTCTGGAAACACCATATATTTT.

The gene calls are TRBV18 and TRBJ2-4; no firm D call. Germline-derived CDR1 and CDR2 are KGHSH and LQKENI. CDR3 length: 13 residues. The V end lost 2 bases, the J end lost 3 bases, and 5 bases lay between the germline ends. In nucleotides, the CDR3 is TGTGCCAGCTCACCATCCGTCAAAAACATTCAGTACTTC. Protein sequence: CASSPSVKNIQYF.

The chain combines TRBV19 with TRBJ1-1; tentative D call: TRBD1 (6 bases). V lost 4 bases to trimming and J lost 7 bases, with 13 bases between them. Looked up from germline, CDR1 is LNHDA and CDR2 is SQIVND (reference sequence). This CDR3 region has 13 residues. The DNA of the CDR3 is TGTGCCAGTAGTAAACCCGACAGGCGTGAAGCTTTCTTT. Its translation is CASSKPDRREAFF.

V is TRBV6-1 and J is TRBJ2-1; 8 bases align to TRBD2. The CDR3 is 15 residues long. Germline loops: CDR1 MNHNS, CDR2 SASEGT. V lost 5 bases and J lost 4; bases outside the gene matches: 7. CDR3 sequence reads: CASSKSAGEYNEQFF. The DNA for the CDR3 is TGTGCCAGCAGTAAATCAGCGGGAGAATACAATGAGCAGTTCTTC.

The rearrangement uses TRBV7-9 and TRBJ1-3; D unclear. Germline assignment: CDR1 SEHNR and CDR2 FQNEAQ (reference sequence). The CDR3 covers 10 residues. V was shortened by 1 base and J by 8 bases, with 0 bases between the two germline ends. DNA for the CDR3: TGTGCCAGCAGCTTAGACACCATATATTTT. Translating gives CASSLDTIYF.

This clone was observed a single time. V gene TRBV16 combines with J gene TRBJ2-7; D is unresolved. Germline V CDR1 and CDR2: KGHSY, FQNENV. V was cut by 0 bases and J by 5 bases, with 8 bases left in between. The CDR3 sequence is 13 residues long. CDR3 amino acids: CASSQSGPHEQYF. The CDR3 bases are TGTGCCAGCAGCCAATCCGGACCGCACGAGCAGTACTTC.

The chain couples TRBV6-5 to TRBJ2-5; tentatively, D is TRBD2 (5 bases). Germline V gives CDR1 MNHEY, CDR2 SVGAGI. CDR3 length: 13 residues. Trimming pared 7 bases from V and 4 bases from J, leaving 13 bases between. The CDR3 is CASKGEGAETQYF. The CDR3, as DNA: TGTGCCAGCAAAGGCGAGGGAGCAGAGACCCAGTACTTC.

This clone was counted only a few times. The sample carries other DNA sequences with the same CDR3. The genes are TRBV13 and TRBJ1-5; D ambiguous. Germline CDR1 PRHDT, CDR2 FYEKMQ (reference sequence). This CDR3 has 12 residues. V gave up 0 bases and J gave up 6 bases, with 3 bases separating them. CDR3 residues: CASSLGGQPQHF. The CDR3 coding sequence is TGTGCCAGCAGCTTAGGAGGTCAGCCCCAGCATTTT.

The chain recombines TRBV19 with TRBJ2-1; 8 bases match TRBD1. V trimming: 4 bases; J trimming: 10 bases; junction bases outside the gene matches: 9. CDR1 is LNHDA and CDR2 is SQIVND in the germline V gene (reference sequence). This CDR3 spans 14 amino acids. This chain's CDR3 is CASSTGTGPPEQFF. Here the CDR3 DNA reads TGTGCCAGTAGTACAGGGACAGGTCCCCCGGAGCAGTTCTTC.

This sequence joins TRBV10-3 and TRBJ2-7; perhaps TRBD1 as D (6 bases). This CDR3 region has 13 residues. V lost 9 bases and J 0 bases, leaving 12 bases between the germline ends. Germline assignment: CDR1 ENHRY and CDR2 SYGVKD. DNA of the CDR3: TGTGCCATGGGCGAGGGGGACTCCTACGAGCAGTACTTC. This translates into CAMGEGDSYEQYF.

The table lists this clone with a count of one. This CDR3 reads CASRPGHYYGYTF. The CDR3 nucleotides read TGTGCCAGCAGGCCGGGACACTACTATGGCTACACCTTC. The chain links TRBV5-6 to TRBJ1-2; the D gene is possibly TRBD1 (6 bases). Trimming took off 5 bases at V and 3 bases at J, with 11 bases between the two ends. CDR3 length equals 13 residues. Germline CDR1 SGHDT, CDR2 YYEEEE.

This clone was counted a single time. Additional DNA sequences in this sample encode the identical CDR3. This rearrangement joins TRBV5-6 to TRBJ2-7, with 9 bases matching TRBD2. The J segment lost 0 bases and the V segment lost 5 bases, leaving 3 bases of the junction unmatched. The CDR3 has 14 amino acids. Looked up from germline, CDR1 is SGHDT and CDR2 is YYEEEE. CDR3 DNA: TGTGCCAGCAGTCTAGCGGGGAGCTCCTACGAGCAGTACTTC. Its translation is CASSLAGSSYEQYF.

The V call is TRBV6-5, the J call TRBJ2-7, with 7 bases lining up with TRBD2. The CDR3 totals 15 residues. V dropped 5 bases and J dropped 1; count of bases not matched to a gene: 8. Germline loops: CDR1 MNHEY, CDR2 SVGAGI. The CDR3 sequence is CASSQTSDGSYEQYF. The CDR3 nucleotides read TGTGCCAGCAGTCAAACTAGCGATGGGTCCTACGAGCAGTACTTC.

The V gene is TRBV5-1, the J gene TRBJ2-2; TRBD1 matches at 10 bases. This CDR3 has 13 amino acids. Trimming removed 7 bases from V and 6 bases from J; junction bases left unmatched: 3. In germline, CDR1 is SGHRS, CDR2 YFSETQ. DNA of the CDR3: TGCGCCAGCTCCGGGACAGGGGCCGGGGAGCTGTTTTTT. Translated: CASSGTGAGELFF.

The J gene is TRBJ2-1, the V gene TRBV11-3; TRBD1 aligns across 8 bases. The germline CDR1 and CDR2 sequences are SGHNT and YENEEA. V gave up 3 bases and J gave up 7 bases; unmatched junction bases: 8. The CDR3 totals 15 residues. CDR3 sequence (DNA): TGTGCCAGCAGCTTGAGACAGGGGACACTGAATGAGCAGTTCTTC. It is translated as CASSLRQGTLNEQFF.

V is TRBV16 and J is TRBJ1-5; D remains ambiguous. This CDR3 spans 15 amino acids. Trimming took 7 bases from V and 0 from J, leaving 13 bases between them. Germline V gives CDR1 KGHSY, CDR2 FQNENV. DNA for the CDR3: TGTGCCAGCACGGCGCAGTTACTTAGCAATCAGCCCCAGCATTTT. This translates into CASTAQLLSNQPQHF.

The chain couples TRBV15 to TRBJ2-7; either TRBD1 or TRBD2 may fit D (6 bases each). The CDR3 totals 18 residues. The V end was cut by 3 bases, the J end by 3 bases, with 24 bases between. CDR1 and CDR2 (germline): LNHNV, YYDKDF (reference sequence). CDR3 nucleotides: TGTGCCACCAGCAGGATTACAGGGTCGGAGGGGATGAGCTACGAGCAGTACTTC. Its protein is CATSRITGSEGMSYEQYF.

The rearrangement uses TRBV11-1 and TRBJ2-3; D ambiguous. The CDR3 is made up of 16 amino acids. From germline, CDR1 is SGHAT and CDR2 FQDESV (reference sequence). V gave up 5 bases and J gave up 0 bases, with 15 bases separating them. This chain's CDR3 is CASSPRHGPSTDTQYF. The CDR3 DNA reads TGTGCCAGCAGCCCCCGACATGGACCAAGCACAGATACGCAGTATTTT.

This rearrangement joins TRBV28 to TRBJ1-2; D is ambiguous. This CDR3 is 14 amino acids long. Germline CDR1 MDHEN, CDR2 SYDVKM. Trimming shortened V by 7 bases and J by 2 bases, and 14 bases separated the two germline ends. Written as DNA, the CDR3 is TGTGCCAGCACTATCACCGGGCAGAACTATGGCTACACCTTC. Its translation: CASTITGQNYGYTF.

This clone has just one count. This rearrangement joins TRBV5-1 to TRBJ2-1, with 8 bases matching TRBD2. Germline CDR1 and CDR2: SGHRS and YFSETQ. The CDR3 is made up of 17 amino acids. V trimming: 0 bases; J trimming: 1 base; junction bases outside the gene matches: 6. The CDR3 is CASSLGQLAESYNEQFF. CDR3 DNA: TGCGCCAGCAGCTTGGGACAACTAGCGGAGTCCTACAATGAGCAGTTCTTC.

V gene TRBV11-2 combines with J gene TRBJ2-7; perhaps TRBD1 as D (6 bases). This CDR3 comprises 14 residues. The V gene's germline CDR1 is SGHAT and CDR2 FQNNGV. Trimming shortened V by 1 base and J by 6 bases, and 13 bases separated the two germline ends. The CDR3 nucleotides are TGTGCCAGCAGCTTAGGCAGGGGCTACGTCGAGCAGTACTTC. Amino acids: CASSLGRGYVEQYF.